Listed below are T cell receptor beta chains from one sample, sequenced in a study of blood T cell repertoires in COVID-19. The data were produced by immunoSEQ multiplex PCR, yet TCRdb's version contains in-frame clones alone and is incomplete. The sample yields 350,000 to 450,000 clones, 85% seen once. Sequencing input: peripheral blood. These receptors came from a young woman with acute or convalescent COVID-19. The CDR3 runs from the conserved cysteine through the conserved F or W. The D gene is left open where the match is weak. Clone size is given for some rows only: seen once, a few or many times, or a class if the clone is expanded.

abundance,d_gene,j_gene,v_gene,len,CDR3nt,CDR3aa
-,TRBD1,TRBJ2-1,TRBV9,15,TGTGCCAGCACCACCGGGACAGGTGCCTACAATGAGCAGTTCTTC,CASTTGTGAYNEQFF
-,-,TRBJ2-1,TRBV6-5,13,TGTGCCAGCAGTTACTCGAGAGGTGGCGACCGGTTCTTC,CASSYSRGGDRFF
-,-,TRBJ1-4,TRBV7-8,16,TGTGCCAGCAGCCTAGGTCGTGGACACACTAATGAAAAACTGTTTTTT,CASSLGRGHTNEKLFF
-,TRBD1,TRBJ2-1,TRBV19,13,TGTGCCACTATCGGACAGGGGTACAATGAGCAGTTCTTC,CATIGQGYNEQFF
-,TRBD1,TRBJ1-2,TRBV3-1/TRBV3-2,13,TGTGCCAGCAGCCAACGGACAGGGGATGGCTACACCTTC,CASSQRTGDGYTF
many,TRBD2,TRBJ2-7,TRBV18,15,TGTGCCAGCTCACCGAGGCTAGCGGAGTCCTACGAGCAGTACTTC,CASSPRLAESYEQYF
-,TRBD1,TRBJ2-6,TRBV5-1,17,TGCGCCAGCAGCTCGAGGACAGGAGGCTCTGGGGCCAACGTCCTGACTTTC,CASSSRTGGSGANVLTF
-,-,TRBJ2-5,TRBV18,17,TGTGCCAGCTCACCACAGGTGAGTCCGGCGGCGGAAGAGACCCAGTACTTC,CASSPQVSPAAEETQYF
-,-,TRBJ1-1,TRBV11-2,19,TGTGCCAGCAGCTTAGTCACGGCAGGGCGGTTAGGGATGAACACTGAAGCTTTCTTT,CASSLVTAGRLGMNTEAFF
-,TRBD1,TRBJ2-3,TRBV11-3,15,TGTGCCAGCAGCTTAAGGGGGCTCCTCACAGATACGCAGTATTTT,CASSLRGLLTDTQYF
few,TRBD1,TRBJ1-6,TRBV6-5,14,TGTGCCAGCAGTTACGACAGGGACAATTCACCCCTCCACTTT,CASSYDRDNSPLHF
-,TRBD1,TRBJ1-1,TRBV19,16,TGTGCCAGTTACAGGGGGCGTGCCTCGATGAACACTGAAGCTTTCTTT,CASYRGRASMNTEAFF
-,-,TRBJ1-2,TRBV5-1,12,TGCGCCAGCAGCCAGGGTGTATATGGCTACACCTTC,CASSQGVYGYTF
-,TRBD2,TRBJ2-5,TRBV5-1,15,TGCGCCAGCAGCCCCTTTCTAGCGGGGGAAGAGACCCAGTACTTC,CASSPFLAGEETQYF
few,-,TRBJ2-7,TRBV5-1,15,TGCGCCAGCAGCCCGGAGCCAGGGGTCTCCTACGAGCAGTACTTC,CASSPEPGVSYEQYF
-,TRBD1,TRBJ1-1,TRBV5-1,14,TGCGCCAGCAGCTCCGGGACAGGGGGCACTGAAGCTTTCTTT,CASSSGTGGTEAFF
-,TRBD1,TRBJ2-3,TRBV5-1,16,TGCGCCAGCAGTAGGGTAGGGACAGGGAACACAGATACGCAGTATTTT,CASSRVGTGNTDTQYF
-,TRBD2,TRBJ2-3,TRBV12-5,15,TGTGCTAGTGGTTTAGGGAGCGGGGGTACAGATACGCAGTATTTT,CASGLGSGGTDTQYF
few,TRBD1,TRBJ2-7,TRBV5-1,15,TGCGCCAGCAGCGGGACAGGGTTGCGGTCCTACGAGCAGTACTTC,CASSGTGLRSYEQYF
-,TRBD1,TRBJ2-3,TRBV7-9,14,TGTGCCAGCAGCATGACAGGGGTATCGGATACGCAGTATTTT,CASSMTGVSDTQYF
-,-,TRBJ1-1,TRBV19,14,TGTGCCAGTAGGAGAGGGGGGGGAAATCAGGAAGCTTTCTTT,CASRRGGGNQEAFF
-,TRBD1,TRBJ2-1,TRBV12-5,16,TGTGCTAGTGGTTTGAAACCGGGACAGTCCTACAATGAGCAGTTCTTC,CASGLKPGQSYNEQFF
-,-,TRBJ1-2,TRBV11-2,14,TGTGCCAGCGGACTGGGGGGGGGCGCAGGAGGCTACACCTTC,CASGLGGGAGGYTF
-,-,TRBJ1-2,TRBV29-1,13,TGCAGCGTCCCCATAGGAGATGAATATGGCTACACCTTC,CSVPIGDEYGYTF
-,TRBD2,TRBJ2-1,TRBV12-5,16,TGTGCTAGTGGTTTGGTACTCAGGCGGGGGTACAATGAGCAGTTCTTC,CASGLVLRRGYNEQFF
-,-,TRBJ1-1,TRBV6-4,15,TGTGCCAGCAGTGACTCGAACCGGGGGGCAACTGAAGCTTTCTTT,CASSDSNRGATEAFF
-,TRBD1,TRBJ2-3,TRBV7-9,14,TGTGCCAGCAGCCCCCAGGACAGGGTAGATACGCAGTATTTT,CASSPQDRVDTQYF
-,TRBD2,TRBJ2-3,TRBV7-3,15,TGTGCCAGCAGCCATCTAGCGGGAGCCACAGATACGCAGTATTTT,CASSHLAGATDTQYF
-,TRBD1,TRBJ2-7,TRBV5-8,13,TGTGCCAGTATAGGACAGGGAATCTACGAGCAGTACTTC,CASIGQGIYEQYF
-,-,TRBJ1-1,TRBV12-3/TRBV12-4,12,TGTGCCAGCAGTTACAGACAGTTTGAAGCTTTCTTT,CASSYRQFEAFF
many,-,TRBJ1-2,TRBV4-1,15,TGCGCCAGCAGCCAAGATATTGGGGCAGGCTATGGCTACACCTTC,CASSQDIGAGYGYTF